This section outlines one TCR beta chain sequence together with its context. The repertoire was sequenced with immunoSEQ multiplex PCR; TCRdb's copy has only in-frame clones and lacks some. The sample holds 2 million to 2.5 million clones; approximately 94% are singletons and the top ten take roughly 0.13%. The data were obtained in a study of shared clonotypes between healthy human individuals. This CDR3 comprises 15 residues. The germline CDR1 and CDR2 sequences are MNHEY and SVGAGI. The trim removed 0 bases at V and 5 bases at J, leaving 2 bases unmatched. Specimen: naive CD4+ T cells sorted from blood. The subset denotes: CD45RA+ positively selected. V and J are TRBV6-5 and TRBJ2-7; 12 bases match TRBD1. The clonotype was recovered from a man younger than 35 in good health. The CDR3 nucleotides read TGTGCCAGCAGTTACTCCGGGACAGGGGGCCACGAGCAGTACTTC. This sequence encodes CASSYSGTGGHEQYF.